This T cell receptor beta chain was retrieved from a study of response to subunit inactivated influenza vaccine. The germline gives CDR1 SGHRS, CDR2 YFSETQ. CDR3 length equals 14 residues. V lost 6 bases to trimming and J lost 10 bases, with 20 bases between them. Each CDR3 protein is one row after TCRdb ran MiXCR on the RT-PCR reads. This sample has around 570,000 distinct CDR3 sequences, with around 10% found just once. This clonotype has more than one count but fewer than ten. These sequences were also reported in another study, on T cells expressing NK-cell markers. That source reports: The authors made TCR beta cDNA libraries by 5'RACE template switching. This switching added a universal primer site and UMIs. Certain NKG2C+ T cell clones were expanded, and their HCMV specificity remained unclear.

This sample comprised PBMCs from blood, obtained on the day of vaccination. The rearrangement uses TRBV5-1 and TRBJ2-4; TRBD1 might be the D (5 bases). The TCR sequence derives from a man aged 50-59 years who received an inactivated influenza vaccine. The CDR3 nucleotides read TGCGCCAGCAAACGGACACCTTCGGCGGATATTCAGTACTTC. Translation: CASKRTPSADIQYF.